This T cell receptor (beta chain) was documented in a study of T cells after posttransplantation cyclophosphamide (dated by TCRdb to 2016 to 2017). For the study in its entirety: The study tracked T cell repertoire reconstitution by TRB sequencing after myeloablative bone marrow transplantation using posttransplantation cyclophosphamide as GVHD prophylaxis. Samples from some 40 PTCy-treated patients, along with samples from around 16 of their related bone marrow donors, underwent antigen receptor sequencing. Blood from every one of the 30 to 40 PTCy patients who had 1-year posttransplant specimens underwent TRB sequencing. In 3 patients, TRB sequencing was also performed on up to 3 more blood samples taken 2 to 5.2 years after transplant, and in 4 patients, pretransplant blood was also TRB-sequenced. TRA and TRB clonality were tightly correlated in several samples, so subsequent TCR analyses focused on TRB only. Public TRB sequences were checked against a database of over 3,500 sequences associated with responses to pathogens, tumor antigens, self-antigens and alloantigens.

V trim: 0 bases; J trim: 0 bases; unmatched bases: 1. Inclusive of the bounding cysteine and phenylalanine, the CDR3 is 15 residues long. Only the CDR3 region is kept as DNA, spanning 45 bases read in frame from base 1. CDR1 and CDR2, looked up from the germline V gene, are SGHTA and FQGNSA. On the day of marrow donation, related bone marrow donors gave peripheral blood samples. Peripheral blood and bone marrow mononuclear cells were isolated by Ficoll-Hypaque density centrifugation and were cryopreserved. The paper as a whole reports these results and caveats: The TRB repertoires of T cells infiltrating skin or the GI tract showed only limited overlap with the TRB repertoires found in blood. At 1-2 months, donor-recipient similarity was low but rose over the first year, and the later blood repertoires were often dominated by donor CD8+ memory clones. Across the 45 to 55 patients, TRB clonality was highly associated with recipient CMV seropositivity and CMV reactivation, and diversity with PTCy was similar to that in the CNI/methotrexate controls.

Genomic DNA was the input for TRB sequencing, which was run either with the immunoSEQ assay at survey resolution or with the hsTCRB kit. The authors' pipeline ran thus. The immunoSEQ software handled initial read processing, and the LymphoSeq R package was used for repertoire analyses. Clonality was calculated as 1 minus normalized Shannon entropy, and the Gini coefficient was also calculated for each TRB dataset. To infer phenotypes in unsorted samples, TRB sequences from sorted subsets of the recipient or donor were mapped onto unsorted samples from the same recipient. The source is immuneACCESS, and TCRdb retained only in-frame sequences with V and J called. Part of the clones is not carried over; for the studies checked, unresolved V genes explain less than half of this, and the remainder is unexplained. That table supplies the V and J calls and clone size; D and trimming were determined from the DNA. The sample table holds more than 60,000 clones, of which 85% to 95% were seen once. The top ten clones comprise roughly 3% of the sample.

On this clone: Its antigen remains unidentified. The record has no base qualities; no much larger clone is one base away.

In this chain, TRBV7-2 is recombined with TRBJ2-7, with TRBD1 matching 8 junction bases. The sequencing input was PBMCs. This sequence was found in a woman younger than 45 in good health and a related stem cell transplant donor. The DNA is TGTGCCAGCAGCTTAGCGGGACAGGTCTCCTACGAGCAGTACTTC. This yields the protein CASSLAGQVSYEQYF.